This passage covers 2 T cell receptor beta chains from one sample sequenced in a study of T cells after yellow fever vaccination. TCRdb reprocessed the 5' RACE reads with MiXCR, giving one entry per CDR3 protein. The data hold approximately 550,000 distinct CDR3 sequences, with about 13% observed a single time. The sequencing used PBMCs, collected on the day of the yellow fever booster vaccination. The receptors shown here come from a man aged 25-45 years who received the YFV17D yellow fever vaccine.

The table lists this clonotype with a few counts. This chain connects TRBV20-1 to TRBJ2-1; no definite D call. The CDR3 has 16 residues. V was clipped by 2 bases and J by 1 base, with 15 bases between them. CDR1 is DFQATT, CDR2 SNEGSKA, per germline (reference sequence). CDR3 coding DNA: TGCAGTGCTAGACCCACAGAGATGGGGTCCTACAATGAGCAGTTCTTC. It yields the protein CSARPTEMGSYNEQFF.

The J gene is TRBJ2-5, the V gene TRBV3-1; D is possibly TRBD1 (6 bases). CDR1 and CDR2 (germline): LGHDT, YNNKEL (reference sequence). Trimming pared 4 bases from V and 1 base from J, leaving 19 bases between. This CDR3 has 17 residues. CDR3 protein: CASSRGASGHFQETQYF. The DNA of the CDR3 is TGTGCCAGCAGCCGGGGTGCGTCGGGACACTTCCAAGAGACCCAGTACTTC.